In this sample, the clone carrying this T cell receptor beta chain turned up many times. Its antigen is unidentified. This sample is drawn from a study of T cells in Graves' hyperthyroidism and ophthalmopathy. On the study more broadly: Once the initial diagnosis was made, peripheral blood was obtained before any treatment.

Germline values: CDR1 MNHEY, CDR2 SMNVEV (reference sequence). This CDR3 region has 16 residues. Trimming took 5 bases from V and 0 from J; bases not matched to a gene: 7. RNA transcripts yielded amplified TCR beta CDR3 regions. First-round RT-PCR targeting the TCR CDR3 was performed with the HTBI primer set. From the multiplex PCR reads, TCRdb called clonotypes with MiXCR, one entry per CDR3 protein. The sample records 350,000 to 450,000 distinct CDR3 sequences, about a sixth being singletons. Orbital computed tomography and thyroid ultrasound, together with serum TRAb and thyroxine and clinical symptoms, were used for diagnoses. Study-wide findings and caveats: The model forecast ophthalmopathy, anticipating it by a median approximately 6 months before onset. Among thyroid clonotypes expanded above 0.001, most also appeared in blood.

This TCR was sampled from a woman younger than 45 with Graves' hyperthyroidism that later progressed to Graves' ophthalmopathy. The chain employs TRBV27 and TRBJ2-3; 8 bases agree with TRBD2. Sequencing input: blood. CDR3: CASSQLAGQSTDTQYF. The CDR3 DNA sequence: TGTGCCAGCAGTCAGTTAGCGGGGCAGAGCACAGATACGCAGTATTTT.